Listed below are T cell receptor beta chains from one sample, sequenced in a study of tumor and adjacent non-tumor tissue in lung cancer. From the multiplex PCR reads, TCRdb called clonotypes with MiXCR, one entry per CDR3 protein. The sample carries about 110,000 distinct CDR3 sequences, 84% recorded once. Specimen: lung tumor tissue. The receptors were sampled from a man aged 70-80 years with non-small cell lung cancer. The CDR3 runs from the conserved cysteine through the conserved F or W. The D gene is left open where the match is weak. Only part of the rows carry a size: once, few, many, or a class if the clone is expanded.

j_gene,abundance,v_gene,d_gene,CDR3aa,CDR3nt
TRBJ2-7,NA,TRBV11-3,TRBD2,CASSRGLAGSYDQYF,TGTGCCAGTAGTCGAGGACTAGCGGGGTCCTATGACCAGTACTTC
TRBJ1-4,once,TRBV6-1,TRBD1,CASSDRVTNEKLFF,TGTGCCAGCAGCGACAGGGTAACTAATGAAAAACTGTTTTTT
TRBJ1-1,NA,TRBV11-2,NA,CVSSPPNVGGTEALF,TGTGTCAGTAGCCCCCCCAACGTTGGGGGCACTGAAGCTCTCTTT
TRBJ2-7,NA,TRBV11-1,NA,CASSLIRLGDEQYF,TGTGCCAGTAGCTTAATCCGATTGGGGGACGAACAGTACTTC
TRBJ2-5,NA,TRBV6-5,TRBD2,CAKCPRGVLAGGEETQYF,TGTGCCAAGTGTCCGAGGGGGGTGCTAGCGGGAGGAGAAGAGACCCAGTACTTC
TRBJ1-2,few,TRBV29-1,NA,CSVDATNHDYTF,TGCAGCGTTGATGCGACTAACCATGACTACACCTTC
TRBJ2-1,NA,TRBV6-2/TRBV6-3,NA,CASGPKGKDEQLF,TGTGCCAGCGGCCCTAAAGGGAAGGATGAGCAGTTGTTC
TRBJ2-3,NA,TRBV6-8,TRBD1,CTSSRDRALQPQYF,TGTACTAGCAGTAGGGACAGGGCGCTTCAGCCCCAGTATTTT
TRBJ2-3,NA,TRBV11-2,NA,CASSLSTGAQYF,TGTGCCAGCAGCTTAAGCACCGGGGCGCAGTATTTT
TRBJ2-3,NA,TRBV6-5,NA,CASSLDSGDTQYF,TGTGCCAGCAGCCTCGACAGTGGGGATACGCAGTATTTT
TRBJ2-7,NA,TRBV6-1,NA,CANSSRTTVSFYEQYF,TGTGCCAACAGTAGTAGGACCACTGTAAGCTTCTACGAGCAGTACTTC
TRBJ1-1,NA,TRBV28,TRBD1,CATTHLLRGLNTVAFF,TGTGCCACAACCCATTTACTCAGGGGGCTCAACACTGTAGCTTTCTTT
TRBJ2-7,NA,TRBV6-5,TRBD2,CTAGRRLAGFYEQYF,TGTACCGCCGGAAGGAGACTAGCAGGTTTTTACGAGCAGTACTTC
TRBJ1-2,NA,TRBV29-1,NA,CSVVSHANYGYTF,TGCAGCGTTGTGTCACATGCTAACTATGGCTACACCTTC
TRBJ1-5,few,TRBV28,TRBD1,CTSSRQGNSNQPQHF,TGTACCAGCAGCCGACAGGGTAATAGCAATCAGCCCCAGCATTTT
TRBJ2-1,NA,TRBV6-1,NA,CTSILRGGTGSNEQLF,TGTACCAGCATCCTAAGGGGGGGCACCGGGTCCAATGAGCAGCTCTTC
TRBJ1-2,many,TRBV7-9,NA,CASSPSGSNYGYTF,TGTGCCAGCAGTCCGTCGGGGAGTAACTATGGCTACACCTTC
TRBJ1-1,NA,TRBV6-6,TRBD1,CASSYSPGQGDTDAFF,TGTGCCAGCAGTTACTCGCCGGGACAGGGAGACACTGATGCTTTCTTT
TRBJ1-6,once,TRBV5-1,NA,CASSFGLSDSLLHF,TGTGCCAGCAGCTTCGGACTGTCAGATTCACTACTCCACTTT
TRBJ1-6,NA,TRBV5-1,NA,CASSYSGPSSSPLHF,TGCGCCAGCAGCTACTCCGGCCCTTCGAGTTCACCCCTCCACTTT
TRBJ1-2,NA,TRBV29-1,NA,CSVLPTRAYGYTF,TGCAGCGTTCTCCCGACAAGAGCCTATGGCTACACCTTC
TRBJ1-4,NA,TRBV11-2,NA,CVSSLVRGGKLCF,TGTGTCAGCAGCTTAGTAAGAGGAGGAAAACTGTGTTTT
TRBJ1-5,NA,TRBV5-8,TRBD1,CASSTSGGTDTQHF,TGTGCCAGCAGCACAAGCGGGGGGACAGATACGCAGCATTTT
TRBJ2-3,NA,TRBV6-5,NA,CASCTWVGATGQPQYF,TGTGCCAGCTGTACCTGGGTGGGGGCAACGGGTCAGCCCCAGTATTTT
TRBJ2-3,NA,TRBV11-2,NA,CASSLGSGGADMRYF,TGTGCCAGCAGCTTAGGGTCCGGCGGGGCAGATATGCGGTATTTT
TRBJ1-1,NA,TRBV4-1,NA,CASRQDWGLAFF,TGCGCCAGCCGCCAAGATTGGGGACTAGCTTTCTTT
TRBJ1-6,many,TRBV4-1,TRBD1,CASREGTGRSPLHF,TGCGCCAGCAGAGAAGGGACAGGGAGATCACCCCTCCACTTT
TRBJ2-1,NA,TRBV10-2,NA,CATSEPPLIHEEFF,TGCGCCACCAGTGAGCCTCCACTAATACATGAGGAGTTCTTC
TRBJ2-3,many,TRBV29-1,NA,CSIDRPQGTDTQYF,TGCAGCATCGACAGGCCGCAGGGCACAGATACGCAGTATTTT
TRBJ2-3,NA,TRBV5-1,NA,CVSSTRGVSTDTKYF,TGCGTCAGCAGCACAAGGGGGGTGAGCACAGATACGAAGTATTTT
TRBJ2-2,NA,TRBV11-2,TRBD2,CANSPLAGGSGELFF,TGTGCTAACAGCCCCCTAGCGGGGGGGTCCGGGGAGCTGTTTTTT
TRBJ2-1,NA,TRBV6-1,TRBD2,CARSDPGGPGLLAYNEQSF,TGTGCCCGTAGTGATCCGGGAGGGCCGGGGTTGCTCGCCTACAATGAGCAGTCCTTC
TRBJ2-2,many,TRBV18,NA,CASSPPRNTGELFF,TGTGCCAGCTCACCACCTAGGAACACCGGGGAGCTGTTTTTT
TRBJ2-7,NA,TRBV18,NA,CASSPEGYEQYF,TGTGCCAGCTCACCAGAGGGCTACGAGCAGTACTTC
TRBJ1-1,NA,TRBV29-1,NA,CSVFGKGTKTEAFF,NA